A selection of T cell receptor beta chains follows, all from one sample in a study of T cell clones after liver transplantation. These receptors are not linked to any known antigen. Method: immunoSEQ multiplex PCR; TCRdb's copy keeps in-frame clones and lacks some. This table holds around 4,800 clones, around 27% found once. The sample taken for sequencing was CD4+ T cells from cultured PBMCs. The receptors come from a human patient who received a liver transplant. Some T cells may be transferred from the graft donor. Both conserved end residues are part of each CDR3. A D gene is named only where the DNA matches it firmly. Only some rows state a clone size, as once, few, many or a class for expanded clones.

d_call: TRBD1; j_call: TRBJ2-3; v_call: TRBV7-2; clone_size: -; cdr3_nt: TGTGCCAGCAGCTTAGAGGGACAGAGAAGCACAGATACGCAGTATTTT; cdr3_aa: CASSLEGQRSTDTQYF
d_call: -; j_call: TRBJ1-4; v_call: TRBV18; clone_size: few; cdr3_nt: TGTGCCAGCTCGCCCCTTGGGGGGGGTGAAAAACTGTTTTTT; cdr3_aa: CASSPLGGGEKLFF
d_call: -; j_call: TRBJ2-5; v_call: TRBV5-1; clone_size: few; cdr3_nt: TGCGCCAGCAGCTCCGCCTTGGGGCCTCAAGAGACCCAGTACTTC; cdr3_aa: CASSSALGPQETQYF
d_call: TRBD2; j_call: TRBJ2-7; v_call: TRBV6-6; clone_size: few; cdr3_nt: TGTGCCAGCAGTTCTCTAGCGGGAGAAGAGCAGTACTTC; cdr3_aa: CASSSLAGEEQYF
d_call: -; j_call: TRBJ1-2; v_call: TRBV14; clone_size: -; cdr3_nt: TGTGCCAGCAGCCGCCACGGACCATTTGGCTACACCTTC; cdr3_aa: CASSRHGPFGYTF
d_call: -; j_call: TRBJ1-2; v_call: TRBV5-5; clone_size: -; cdr3_nt: TGTGCCAGCAGCTTGGGGTCTGCGGCCTATGGCTACACCTTC; cdr3_aa: CASSLGSAAYGYTF
d_call: -; j_call: TRBJ1-2; v_call: TRBV4-2; clone_size: -; cdr3_nt: TGTGCCAGCAGCCAAGATCAGGGCTCTATTGGCTACACCTTC; cdr3_aa: CASSQDQGSIGYTF
d_call: -; j_call: TRBJ1-5; v_call: TRBV19; clone_size: -; cdr3_nt: TGTGCCAGTAGTAAGGGGGTTGATCAGCCCCAGCATTTT; cdr3_aa: CASSKGVDQPQHF
d_call: -; j_call: TRBJ2-1; v_call: TRBV28; clone_size: medium-sized; cdr3_nt: TGTGCCAGCAGTTTAAGCTGGAATGAGCAGTTCTTC; cdr3_aa: CASSLSWNEQFF
d_call: TRBD2; j_call: TRBJ2-5; v_call: TRBV19; clone_size: -; cdr3_nt: TGTGCCAGTAGTATAGGGCCGACTAGCGGGGGAGAGACCCAGTACTTC; cdr3_aa: CASSIGPTSGGETQYF
d_call: -; j_call: TRBJ2-3; v_call: TRBV7-9; clone_size: -; cdr3_nt: TGTGCCAGCAGCTTAGTTGGGGATACGCAGTATTTT; cdr3_aa: CASSLVGDTQYF
d_call: -; j_call: TRBJ2-5; v_call: TRBV5-1; clone_size: -; cdr3_nt: TGCGCCAGCAGCAGGCTTTGGGGCCAAGAGACCCAGTACTTC; cdr3_aa: CASSRLWGQETQYF
d_call: TRBD2; j_call: TRBJ2-3; v_call: TRBV28; clone_size: medium-sized; cdr3_nt: TGTGCCAGCAGTTTGGTCGGGAGGGCTGATACGCAGTATTTT; cdr3_aa: CASSLVGRADTQYF
d_call: TRBD1; j_call: TRBJ1-6; v_call: TRBV28; clone_size: -; cdr3_nt: TGTGCCAGCAGCCCGACAGGGGGTTATAATTCACCCCTCCACTTT; cdr3_aa: CASSPTGGYNSPLHF
d_call: -; j_call: TRBJ1-4; v_call: TRBV6-6; clone_size: -; cdr3_nt: TGTGCCAGCAGTCCCCCGCAGGGCGCTAATGAAAAACTGTTTTTT; cdr3_aa: CASSPPQGANEKLFF
d_call: -; j_call: TRBJ2-7; v_call: TRBV7-9; clone_size: -; cdr3_nt: TGTGCCAGCAGCTTGTTTAAGGCCTCCCATTCCCCCTACGAGCAGTACTTC; cdr3_aa: CASSLFKASHSPYEQYF
d_call: TRBD1; j_call: TRBJ1-2; v_call: TRBV5-1; clone_size: -; cdr3_nt: TGTGCCAGCAGCTGGAGACGCGGACAGGGAAGTGGCTACACCTTC; cdr3_aa: CASSWRRGQGSGYTF
d_call: -; j_call: TRBJ2-3; v_call: TRBV5-1; clone_size: few; cdr3_nt: TGCGCCAGCAGCTTGGAGTTTCCCACAGATACGCAGTATTTT; cdr3_aa: CASSLEFPTDTQYF
d_call: -; j_call: TRBJ2-3; v_call: TRBV7-9; clone_size: -; cdr3_nt: TGTGCCAGCAGCTTATCTAGCAGTTCTAGCACAGATACGCAGTATTTT; cdr3_aa: CASSLSSSSSTDTQYF